Below are 28 T cell receptor beta chains sequenced from a single sample in a study of blood T cell repertoires in COVID-19. The table came from immunoSEQ multiplex PCR; TCRdb's copy has only in-frame clones and leaves some out. The table records 300,000 to 400,000 clones, approximately 88% of them present only once. Input material: peripheral blood. These receptors were obtained from a man aged 25 to 45 with COVID-19, enrolled during active disease.

The V and J genes are TRBV4-1 and TRBJ2-3; 8 bases line up with TRBD1. CDR1 and CDR2 (germline): MGHRA, YSYEKL. V lost 0 bases to trimming and J lost 1 base; unmatched junction nucleotides: 6. The CDR3 contains 17 residues. The CDR3 protein is CASSQDSYRGGTDTQYF. The CDR3 DNA is TGCGCCAGCAGCCAAGATTCTTACAGGGGGGGCACAGATACGCAGTATTTT.

This sequence joins TRBV19 and TRBJ1-1, with 8 nucleotides matching TRBD1. The CDR3 consists of 15 residues. J gave up 1 base and V 7 bases, and 8 bases lay outside the gene matches. Germline CDR1 LNHDA, CDR2 SQIVND (reference sequence). Here the CDR3 DNA reads TGTGCCAGTAATCCTCTGGACAGGGAGAACACTGAAGCTTTCTTT. Translated, it gives CASNPLDRENTEAFF.

Only a few counts were recorded for this clone. V gene TRBV7-9 combines with J gene TRBJ2-1; the D is unclear. CDR3 length: 13 residues. Germline CDR1 reads SEHNR; CDR2 reads FQNEAQ (reference sequence). V was trimmed by 7 bases and J by 8 bases, leaving 15 bases between them. As DNA, the CDR3 is TGTGCCAGCACCGAGCTTACTTCCCATGAGCAGTTCTTC. Protein product: CASTELTSHEQFF.

The chain recombines TRBV7-2 with TRBJ2-1; possibly TRBD2 for D (5 bases). CDR1 is SGHTA, CDR2 FQGNSA, per germline. The CDR3 extends over 14 amino acids. Trimming removed 1 base from V and 9 bases from J, with 13 bases in between. This CDR3 is CASSLGGLGSEQFF. In DNA form, the CDR3 reads TGTGCCAGCAGCTTAGGAGGGTTGGGGAGTGAGCAGTTCTTC.

This clone was seen once. This chain joins TRBV30 and TRBJ2-7; 7 nucleotides align to TRBD2. CDR1 and CDR2 (germline): GTSNPN, SVGIG (reference sequence). The CDR3 is 12 residues long. Trimming at V came to 7 bases and at J to 3 bases, leaving 6 bases not matched to a gene. CDR3: CAFSGGGYEQYF. CDR3 nucleotides: TGTGCCTTTTCCGGCGGGGGCTACGAGCAGTACTTC.

The chain joins TRBV19 to TRBJ1-2, with TRBD1 matching 7 bases. CDR3 length equals 15 residues. The germline V gene has CDR1 LNHDA and CDR2 SQIVND (reference sequence). Unmatched junction bases numbered 10, after V lost 5 bases and J lost 4 bases. The DNA for the CDR3 is TGTGCCAGTAGTCATTTCGGGACAGAAGGCTATGGCTACACCTTC. It is translated as CASSHFGTEGYGYTF.

V gene TRBV18 combines with J gene TRBJ2-7; TRBD1 matches at 8 bases. V lost 4 bases, J lost 2 bases, and 4 bases stayed unmatched. Germline lookup yields CDR1 KGHSH and CDR2 LQKENI. The CDR3 consists of 14 residues. In nucleotides, the CDR3 is TGTGCCAGCTCACGACAGGGGAGCCCCTACGAGCAGTACTTC. The encoded protein is CASSRQGSPYEQYF.

The gene calls are TRBV5-5 and TRBJ2-5, with D possibly matching TRBD1 (6 bases). This CDR3 has 14 amino acids. Germline CDR1 reads SGHKS; CDR2 reads YYEKEE (reference sequence). V lost 0 bases and J 4 bases, leaving 10 bases between the germline ends. In nucleotides, the CDR3 is TGTGCCAGCAGCTTGGGGGGGCTAGTAGAGACCCAGTACTTC. Amino acid sequence: CASSLGGLVETQYF.

J is TRBJ2-5 and V is TRBV7-3, with 7 bases lining up with TRBD2. CDR3 length: 16 residues. V gave up 5 bases and J gave up 4 bases; unmatched junction bases: 13. Germline CDR1 reads SGHTA; CDR2 reads FQGTGA. The DNA for the CDR3 is TGTGCCAGCAGCCCGAGGGTGGGGAGGGACGCAGAGACCCAGTACTTC. It is translated as CASSPRVGRDAETQYF.

V gene TRBV7-3 combines with J gene TRBJ2-2; TRBD2 aligns across 8 bases. Germline V gene lookup returns CDR1 SGHTA and CDR2 FQGTGA. V was clipped by 2 bases and J by 6 bases; unmatched bases: 5. This CDR3 comprises 15 residues. The CDR3 bases are TGTGCCAGCAGCTTAGCGCGACTAGCGCCCGGGGAGCTGTTTTTT. This sequence encodes CASSLARLAPGELFF.

This rearrangement joins TRBV29-1 to TRBJ2-5; 9 nucleotides line up with TRBD2. CDR1 and CDR2 (germline): SQVTM, ANQGSEA. With 8 bases clipped from V and 4 bases from J, the junction kept 8 bases outside the gene matches. This CDR3 has 13 residues. As DNA, the CDR3 is TGCAGCTTCTACCGCGGGGGGGGAGAGACCCAGTACTTC. This codes for CSFYRGGGETQYF. Filled out from reference TRBV29-1 and TRBJ2-5, the complete variable domain reads SAVISQKPSRDICQRGTSLTIQCQVDSQVTMMFWYRQQPGQSLTLIATANQGSEATYESGFVIDKFPISRPNLTFSTLTVSNMSPEDSSIYLCSFYRGGGETQYFGPGTRLLVL.

This chain connects TRBV21-1 to TRBJ2-1; the DNA was not used to check the table's D call, TRBD1. TRBV21-1 is a recognized pseudogene. There are 17 residues in the CDR3. This chain's CDR3 is CASSKGLETDFYNEQFF. The CDR3 DNA reads TGTGCCAGCAGCAAAGGTTTGGAGACAGACTTCTACAATGAGCAGTTCTTC.

V usage is TRBV30 and J usage is TRBJ2-2; 7 nucleotides line up with TRBD2. CDR1 and CDR2 (germline): GTSNPN, SVGIG (reference sequence). V dropped 8 bases and J dropped 5; count of bases not matched to a gene: 14. The CDR3 is 15 residues long. This chain's CDR3 is CAVSLGGKETGELFF. The CDR3 nucleotides are TGTGCCGTCTCCCTCGGGGGGAAGGAGACCGGGGAGCTGTTTTTT.

This chain uses TRBV2 with TRBJ1-6, with TRBD1 matching over 11 bases. V trimming: 6 bases; J trimming: 7 bases; junction bases outside the gene matches: 2. In germline, CDR1 is SNHLY, CDR2 FYNNEI. CDR3 length: 14 residues. CDR3 loop: CASRGQGGNSPLHF. As DNA, the CDR3 is TGTGCCAGCAGGGGACAGGGGGGGAATTCACCCCTCCACTTT.

Details on this clone: Other DNA sequences within the sample encode an identical CDR3. The V gene is TRBV5-1, the J gene TRBJ1-1, with D possibly matching TRBD1 (5 bases). Germline values: CDR1 SGHRS, CDR2 YFSETQ. V was clipped by 4 bases and J by 0 bases, with 10 bases between them. This CDR3 region has 14 residues. The DNA for the CDR3 is TGCGCCAGCAGCCCCGGGACTGTGAACACTGAAGCTTTCTTT. This encodes CASSPGTVNTEAFF.

The V and J genes are TRBV3-1 (or the pseudogene TRBV3-2) and TRBJ1-1, with D tentatively TRBD1 (6 bases). CDR1 LGHDT and CDR2 YNNKEL come from the germline V gene (reference sequence). The CDR3 runs to 18 residues. V was trimmed by 0 bases and J by 0 bases, leaving 17 bases between them. In nucleotides, the CDR3 is TGTGCCAGCAGCCAAGAGTCCTTCAACAGGGTGATGAACACTGAAGCTTTCTTT. Protein sequence: CASSQESFNRVMNTEAFF.

The chain is built from TRBV7-9 and TRBJ2-7, with D unresolved. V dropped 0 bases and J dropped 4 bases, with 7 bases sitting between them. The CDR3 sequence is 13 residues long. The germline gives CDR1 SEHNR, CDR2 FQNEAQ (reference sequence). The CDR3 DNA sequence: TGTGCCAGCAGCTTAGCGGCCAATTACGAGCAGTACTTC. This encodes CASSLAANYEQYF.

This chain connects TRBV7-8 to TRBJ2-2; D not certain. CDR3 length: 12 residues. Per the germline V gene, CDR1 is SGHVS and CDR2 is FQNEAQ. V lost 8 bases and J 6 bases, leaving 10 bases between the germline ends. The CDR3 DNA reads TGTGCCAGCCTTGAGTTGTCCGGGGAGCTGTTTTTT. It translates to CASLELSGELFF.

The chain links TRBV10-2 to TRBJ1-6; D possibly corresponds to TRBD1 (5 bases). The V end lost 4 bases, the J end lost 7 bases, and 8 bases lay between the germline ends. The length of the CDR3 is 13 residues. The germline CDR1 and CDR2 sequences are WSHSY and SAAADI. Written as DNA, the CDR3 is TGCGCCAGCAGTGGTCAGGGAAATTCACCCCTCCACTTT. Translated, it gives CASSGQGNSPLHF.

This clone showed up just once. J is TRBJ1-2 and V is TRBV12-3 or TRBV12-4; 7 bases line up with TRBD1. After removal of 9 bases from V and 7 bases from J, the junction contained 11 bases not matched to a gene. This CDR3 is built from 13 residues. The CDR3 reads CASLTGVSSGYTF. In DNA form, the CDR3 reads TGTGCCAGTCTTACAGGGGTTAGCAGTGGCTACACCTTC.

V usage is TRBV12-2 and J usage is TRBJ2-7; the table calls TRBD1, which could not be checked here. TRBV12-2 is a pseudogene locus. The CDR3 spans 15 residues. Written as DNA, the CDR3 is TGTGCAAGTCGCTGGGGACAGGTGATTACCTACGAGCAGTACTTC. Its protein product is CASRWGQVITYEQYF.

The chain employs TRBV3-1 (or the pseudogene TRBV3-2) and TRBJ1-5, with TRBD1 matching over 11 bases. This CDR3 region has 15 residues. Germline values: CDR1 LGHDT, CDR2 YNNKEL (reference sequence). V lost 1 base to trimming and J lost 6 bases; unmatched junction nucleotides: 2. CDR3 nucleotides: TGTGCCAGCAGCCAAGGGACAGGGGGCTTTCAGCCCCAGCATTTT. Translated, it gives CASSQGTGGFQPQHF.

The genes are TRBV9 and TRBJ1-2, with 7 bases aligning to TRBD1. The CDR3 is 15 residues long. J lost 4 bases, V lost 2 bases, and 8 bases had no gene match. CDR1 and CDR2 from the germline V gene are SGDLS and YYNGEE. For the CDR3, the DNA is TGTGCCAGCAGCGTTCAACCGACAGGGAGCTATGGCTACACCTTC. It is translated as CASSVQPTGSYGYTF. Full variable domain (remainder filled in from reference TRBV9 and TRBJ1-2): DSGVTQTPKHLITATGQRVTLRCSPRSGDLSVYWYQQSLDQGLQFLIQYYNGEERAKGNILERFSAQQFPDLHSELNLSSLELGDSALYFCASSVQPTGSYGYTFGSGTRLTVV.

This chain joins TRBV15 and TRBJ1-4; D may be TRBD1 (6 bases). This CDR3 region has 15 residues. Germline CDR1 LNHNV, CDR2 YYDKDF (reference sequence). V lost 1 base and J lost 7, with 13 bases in between. CDR3 sequence: CATSRADREGEKLFF. The DNA for the CDR3 is TGTGCCACCAGCAGAGCGGACAGAGAGGGTGAAAAACTGTTTTTT.

A note on this clone: An end of the junction differs from the germline gene, which may be a read error. V gene TRBV6-4 combines with J gene TRBJ2-3, with 10 bases matching TRBD2. The CDR3 length is 15 residues. The germline V gene encodes CDR1 MRHNA and CDR2 SNTAGT. The CDR3 loop reads CASSNSAGGPDTQYF. The DNA for the CDR3 is TGTGCCAGCAGTAACTCAGCGGGGGGGCCAGATACGCAGTATTTT.

V and J are TRBV7-3 and TRBJ2-2, with unresolved D. The CDR3 is 16 residues long. The germline CDR1 and CDR2 sequences are SGHTA and FQGTGA. Trimming cost V 1 base and J 0 bases, with 9 bases left between them. CDR3 region: CASSLMAKTNTGELFF. In DNA form, the CDR3 reads TGTGCCAGCAGCTTAATGGCCAAGACGAACACCGGGGAGCTGTTTTTT.

The CDR3 bases are TGTGCCAGCAGTTTACGACAGGCCTTCGTCTATGGCTACACCTTC. Translation gives CASSLRQAFVYGYTF. V is TRBV28 and J is TRBJ1-2; D is perhaps TRBD1 (6 bases). Germline assignment: CDR1 MDHEN and CDR2 SYDVKM. The CDR3 extends over 15 amino acids. V was pared by 2 bases and J by 4 bases, with 14 bases between.

The gene calls are TRBV28 and TRBJ2-7, with TRBD2 matching 12 bases. The V gene end was trimmed by 8 bases and the J gene end by 3 bases; junction bases not matched to a gene: 5. This CDR3 is built from 14 residues. Per the germline V gene, CDR1 is MDHEN and CDR2 is SYDVKM. The CDR3 DNA sequence: TGTGCCAGCCAGACTAGCGGGAGTCACTACGAGCAGTACTTC. Residues: CASQTSGSHYEQYF.